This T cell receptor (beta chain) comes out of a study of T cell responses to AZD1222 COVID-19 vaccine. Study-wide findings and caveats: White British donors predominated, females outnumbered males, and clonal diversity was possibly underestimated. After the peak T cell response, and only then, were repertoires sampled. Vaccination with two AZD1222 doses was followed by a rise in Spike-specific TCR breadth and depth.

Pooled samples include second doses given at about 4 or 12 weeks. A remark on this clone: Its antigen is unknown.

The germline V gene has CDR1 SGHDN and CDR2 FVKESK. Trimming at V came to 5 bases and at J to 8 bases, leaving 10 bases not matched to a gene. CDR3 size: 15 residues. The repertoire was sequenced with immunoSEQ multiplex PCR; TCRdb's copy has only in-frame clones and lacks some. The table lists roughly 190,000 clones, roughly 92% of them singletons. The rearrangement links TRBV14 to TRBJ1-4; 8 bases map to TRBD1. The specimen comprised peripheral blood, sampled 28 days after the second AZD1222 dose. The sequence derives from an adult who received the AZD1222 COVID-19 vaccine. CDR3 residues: CASSEGQGKWEKLFF. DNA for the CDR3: TGTGCCAGCAGCGAAGGACAGGGAAAATGGGAAAAACTGTTTTTT.